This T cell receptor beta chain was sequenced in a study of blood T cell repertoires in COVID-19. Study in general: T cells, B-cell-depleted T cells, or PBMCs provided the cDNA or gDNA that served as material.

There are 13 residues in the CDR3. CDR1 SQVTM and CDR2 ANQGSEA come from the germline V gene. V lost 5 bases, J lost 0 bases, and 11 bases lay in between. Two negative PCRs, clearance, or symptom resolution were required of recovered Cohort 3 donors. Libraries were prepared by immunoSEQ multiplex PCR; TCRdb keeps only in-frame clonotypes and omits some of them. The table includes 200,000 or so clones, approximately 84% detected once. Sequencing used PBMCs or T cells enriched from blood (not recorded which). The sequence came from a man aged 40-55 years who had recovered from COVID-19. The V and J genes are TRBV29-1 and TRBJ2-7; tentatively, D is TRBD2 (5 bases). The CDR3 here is CSVRTGSSYEQYF. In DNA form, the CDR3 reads TGCAGCGTTCGGACGGGGAGCTCCTACGAGCAGTACTTC.